This TCR beta chain was profiled in a study of blood T cells in healthy people across ages. This CDR3 contains 13 residues. Trimming removed 4 bases from V and 6 bases from J, with 12 bases in between. The germline V gene has CDR1 SGHRS and CDR2 YFSETQ. As concerns this clonotype: Its antigen is currently unknown.

Alongside a J-beta primer mix, a sample-barcoded 5' primer served in a second PCR lasting about 7 to 11 cycles. Using its own MiXCR run on the 5' RACE reads, TCRdb lists one record per CDR3 protein. The table includes about a million distinct CDR3 sequences, 45% to 60% detected once. Roughly 9 milliliters of peripheral blood were drawn from each donor. Study conclusions and caveats: Expanded clonotype changes were possibly confounded by unknown donor CMV status. PBMCs went unsorted, and a conclusive naive versus antigen-experienced comparison was therefore prevented.

The sequence was obtained from a woman aged 55-70 years in good health. The chain recombines TRBV5-1 with TRBJ2-3; maybe TRBD1 (5 bases). Material for sequencing was blood. CDR3 region: CASSTRVLDTQYF. The CDR3 nucleotides read TGCGCCAGCAGCACCAGGGTTCTGGATACGCAGTATTTT.